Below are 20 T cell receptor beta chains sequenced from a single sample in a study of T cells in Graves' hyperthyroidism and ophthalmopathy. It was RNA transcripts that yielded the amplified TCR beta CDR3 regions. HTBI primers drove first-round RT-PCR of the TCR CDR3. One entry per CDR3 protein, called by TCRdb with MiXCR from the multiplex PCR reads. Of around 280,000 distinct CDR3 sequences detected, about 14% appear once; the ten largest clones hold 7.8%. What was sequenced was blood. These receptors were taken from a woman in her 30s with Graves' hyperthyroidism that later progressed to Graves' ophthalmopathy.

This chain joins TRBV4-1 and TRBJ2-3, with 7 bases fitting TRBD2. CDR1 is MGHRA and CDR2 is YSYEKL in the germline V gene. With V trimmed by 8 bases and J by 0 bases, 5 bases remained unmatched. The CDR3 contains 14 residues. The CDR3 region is CASGSGPSTDTQYF. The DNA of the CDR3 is TGCGCCAGCGGTAGCGGGCCTAGCACAGATACGCAGTATTTT.

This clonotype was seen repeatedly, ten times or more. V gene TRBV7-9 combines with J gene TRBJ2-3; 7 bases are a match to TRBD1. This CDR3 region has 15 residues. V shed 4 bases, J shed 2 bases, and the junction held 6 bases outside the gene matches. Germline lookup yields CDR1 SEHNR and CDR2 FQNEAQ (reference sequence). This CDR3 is CASSSQGFFTDTQYF. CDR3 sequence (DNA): TGTGCCAGCAGCTCACAGGGGTTTTTCACAGATACGCAGTATTTT.

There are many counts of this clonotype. CDR3 coding DNA: TGCGCCAGCAGCTTGGCGGGACCCACGTTTGAGCAGTTCTTC. Translated, it gives CASSLAGPTFEQFF. The chain couples TRBV5-1 to TRBJ2-1; TRBD1 or TRBD2 may be the D gene (5 bases each). CDR1 and CDR2 (germline): SGHRS, YFSETQ. Trimming left V 0 bases short and J 9 bases short, with 13 bases between. The CDR3 spans 14 residues. Complete variable domain (other parts from reference TRBV5-1 and TRBJ2-1): KAGVTQTPRYLIKTRGQQVTLSCSPISGHRSVSWYQQTPGQGLQFLFEYFSETQRNKGNFPGRFSGRQFSNSRSEMNVSTLELGDSALYLCASSLAGPTFEQFFGPGTRLTVL.

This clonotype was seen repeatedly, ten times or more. The CDR3 loop is CSARDQHRGVSGYTF. The DNA of the CDR3 is TGCAGTGCTAGAGATCAGCACAGGGGTGTAAGTGGCTACACCTTC. The genes are TRBV20-1 and TRBJ1-2, with 7 nucleotides matching TRBD1. Germline V gene data show CDR1 as DFQATT and CDR2 as SNEGSKA (reference sequence). Trimming cost V 0 bases and J 7 bases; bases outside gene matches: 11. The CDR3 consists of 15 residues.

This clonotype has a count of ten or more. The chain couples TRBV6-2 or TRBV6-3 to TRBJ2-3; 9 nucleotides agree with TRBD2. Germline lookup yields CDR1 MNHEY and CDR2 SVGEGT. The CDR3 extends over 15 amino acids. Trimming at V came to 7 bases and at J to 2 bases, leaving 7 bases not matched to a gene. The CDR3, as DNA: TGTGCCAGCATCGGCCTAGCGGGACCCACAGATACGCAGTATTTT. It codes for CASIGLAGPTDTQYF.

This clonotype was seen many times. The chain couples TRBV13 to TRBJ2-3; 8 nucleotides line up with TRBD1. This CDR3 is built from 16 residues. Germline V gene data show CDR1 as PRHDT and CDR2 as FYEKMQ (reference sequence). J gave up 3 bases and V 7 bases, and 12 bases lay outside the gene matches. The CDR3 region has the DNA TGTGCCAGCATCAGATCCCCAGGGGGCTTGACAGATACGCAGTATTTT. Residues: CASIRSPGGLTDTQYF.

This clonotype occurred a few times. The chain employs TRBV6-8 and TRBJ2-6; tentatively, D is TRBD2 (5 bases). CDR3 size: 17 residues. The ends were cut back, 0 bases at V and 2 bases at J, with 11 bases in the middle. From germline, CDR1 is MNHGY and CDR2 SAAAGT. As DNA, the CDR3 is TGTGCCAGCAGTTACTCGAGGAGGCTCCCTGGGGCCAACGTCCTGACTTTC. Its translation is CASSYSRRLPGANVLTF.

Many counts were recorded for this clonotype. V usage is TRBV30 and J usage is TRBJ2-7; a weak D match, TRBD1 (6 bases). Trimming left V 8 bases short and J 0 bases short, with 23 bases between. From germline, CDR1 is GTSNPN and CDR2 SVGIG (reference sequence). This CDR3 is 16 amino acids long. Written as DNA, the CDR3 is TGTGCCGGGGGCGAAAGTACTACCATTTTCTCCTACGAGCAGTACTTC. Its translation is CAGGESTTIFSYEQYF.

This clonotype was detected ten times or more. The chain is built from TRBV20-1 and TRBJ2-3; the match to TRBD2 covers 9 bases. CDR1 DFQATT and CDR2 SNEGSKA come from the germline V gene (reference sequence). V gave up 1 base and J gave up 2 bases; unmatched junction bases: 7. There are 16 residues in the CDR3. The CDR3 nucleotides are TGCAGTGCTAGAGGCCCCCTAGCGGGGACCACAGATACGCAGTATTTT. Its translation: CSARGPLAGTTDTQYF.

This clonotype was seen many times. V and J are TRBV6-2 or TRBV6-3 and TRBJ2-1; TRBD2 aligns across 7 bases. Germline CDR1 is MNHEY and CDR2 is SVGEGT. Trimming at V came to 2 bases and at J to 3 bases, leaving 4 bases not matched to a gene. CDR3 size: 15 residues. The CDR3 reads CASSYLREYYNEQFF. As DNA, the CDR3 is TGTGCCAGCAGTTACCTGCGGGAGTACTACAATGAGCAGTTCTTC.

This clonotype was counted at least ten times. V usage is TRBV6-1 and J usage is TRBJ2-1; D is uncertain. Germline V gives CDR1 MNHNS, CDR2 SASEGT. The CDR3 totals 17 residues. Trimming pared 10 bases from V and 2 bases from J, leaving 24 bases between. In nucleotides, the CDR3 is TGTGCCACCCCGATCAACCTCACCGAGAGACCCTACAATGAGCAGTTCTTC. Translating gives CATPINLTERPYNEQFF.

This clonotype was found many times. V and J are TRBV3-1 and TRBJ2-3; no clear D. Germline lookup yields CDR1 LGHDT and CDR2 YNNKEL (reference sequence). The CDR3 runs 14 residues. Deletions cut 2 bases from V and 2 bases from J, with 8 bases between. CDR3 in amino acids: CASSQRTSTDTQYF. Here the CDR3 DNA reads TGTGCCAGCAGCCAACGGACCTCCACAGATACGCAGTATTTT.

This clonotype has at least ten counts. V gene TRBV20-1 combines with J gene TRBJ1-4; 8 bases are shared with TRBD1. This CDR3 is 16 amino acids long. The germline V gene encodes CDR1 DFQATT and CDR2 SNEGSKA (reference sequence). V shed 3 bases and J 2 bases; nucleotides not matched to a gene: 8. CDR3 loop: CSASQAGGPTNEKLFF. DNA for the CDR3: TGCAGTGCTAGCCAGGCAGGGGGCCCGACTAATGAAAAACTGTTTTTT.

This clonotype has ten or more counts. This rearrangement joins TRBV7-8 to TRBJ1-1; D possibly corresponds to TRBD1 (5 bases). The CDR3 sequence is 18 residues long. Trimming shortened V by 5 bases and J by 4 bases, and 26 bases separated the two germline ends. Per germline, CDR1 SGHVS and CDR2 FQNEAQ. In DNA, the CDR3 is TGTGCCAGCAGCCCATTTCTATCCAGAGCAAGCGGGGGCACTGAAGCTTTCTTT. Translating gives CASSPFLSRASGGTEAFF.

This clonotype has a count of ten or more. The CDR3 region is CASSYSRLSSYNEQFF. CDR3 DNA sequence: TGTGCCAGCAGTTACTCCCGGCTATCAAGCTACAATGAGCAGTTCTTC. The chain uses TRBV6-2 or TRBV6-3 and TRBJ2-1; no firm D call. V shed 0 bases and J shed 3 bases, with 12 bases lying between them. Germline-derived CDR1 and CDR2 are MNHEY and SVGEGT. The CDR3 consists of 16 residues.

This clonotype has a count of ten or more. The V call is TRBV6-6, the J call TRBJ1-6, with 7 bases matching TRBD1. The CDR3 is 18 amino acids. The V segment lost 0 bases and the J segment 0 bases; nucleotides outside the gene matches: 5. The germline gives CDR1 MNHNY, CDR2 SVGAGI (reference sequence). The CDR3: CASSYSGQRSSYNSPLHF. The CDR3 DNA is TGTGCCAGCAGTTACTCGGGACAGCGGAGCTCCTATAATTCACCCCTCCACTTT.

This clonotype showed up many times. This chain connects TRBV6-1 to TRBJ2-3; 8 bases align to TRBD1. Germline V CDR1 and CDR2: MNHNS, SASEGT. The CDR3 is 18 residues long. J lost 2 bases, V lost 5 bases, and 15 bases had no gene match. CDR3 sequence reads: CASSTLKAGQALTDTQYF. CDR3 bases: TGTGCCAGCAGTACACTCAAGGCGGGACAGGCCCTCACAGATACGCAGTATTTT.

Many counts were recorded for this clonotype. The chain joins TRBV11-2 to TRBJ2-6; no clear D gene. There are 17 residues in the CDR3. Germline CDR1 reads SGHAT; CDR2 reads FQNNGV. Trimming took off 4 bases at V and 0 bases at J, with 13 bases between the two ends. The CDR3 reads CASSSRAVDSGANVLTF. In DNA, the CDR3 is TGTGCCAGCAGCTCCCGGGCGGTTGACTCTGGGGCCAACGTCCTGACTTTC.

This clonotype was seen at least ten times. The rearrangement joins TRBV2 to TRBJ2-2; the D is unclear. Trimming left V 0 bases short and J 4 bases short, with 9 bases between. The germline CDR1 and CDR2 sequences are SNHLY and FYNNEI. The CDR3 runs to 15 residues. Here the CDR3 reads CASSEAGRFTGELFF. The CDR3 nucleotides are TGTGCCAGCAGTGAAGCTGGCCGCTTCACCGGGGAGCTGTTTTTT. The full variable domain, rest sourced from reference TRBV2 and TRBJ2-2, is EPEVTQTPSHQVTQMGQEVILRCVPISNHLYFYWYRQILGQKVEFLVSFYNNEISEKSEIFDDQFSVERPDGSNFTLKIRSTKLEDSAMYFCASSEAGRFTGELFFGEGSRLTVL.

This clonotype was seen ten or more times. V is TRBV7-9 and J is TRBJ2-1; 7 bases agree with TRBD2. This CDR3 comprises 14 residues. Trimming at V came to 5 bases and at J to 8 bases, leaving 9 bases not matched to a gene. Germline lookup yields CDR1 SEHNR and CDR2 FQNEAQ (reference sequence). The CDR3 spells CASSPGLPVDEQFF. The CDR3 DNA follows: TGTGCCAGCAGCCCGGGACTACCCGTCGATGAGCAGTTCTTC.